These 9 T cell receptor beta chains were sequenced from one sample in a study of T-cell reconstitution after alpha-beta-depleted transplantation in children. Researchers prepared the TCRbeta library using unique molecular identifiers, the study reports. TCRdb used MiXCR to reprocess the PCR reads, holding one entry per CDR3 protein. The data hold around 580,000 distinct CDR3 sequences, with roughly 23% observed a single time. The sample consisted of PBMCs, mostly from graft donor cells, taken 360 days after TCRalphabeta/CD19-depleted stem cell transplant. The source is a boy under three years old who had a stem cell transplant for acute myeloid leukemia, so the T cells may come from the graft donor.

The chain recombines TRBV15 with TRBJ1-1; D unclear. Trimming left V 3 bases short and J 2 bases short, with 1 base between. Germline CDR1 is LNHNV and CDR2 is YYDKDF (reference sequence). This CDR3 region has 11 residues. DNA for the CDR3: TGTGCCACCAGCAGCAACACTGAAGCTTTCTTT. Translated: CATSSNTEAFF.

This clonotype occurred many times. V usage is TRBV20-1 and J usage is TRBJ2-3; possibly TRBD2 for D (6 bases). Germline-derived CDR1 and CDR2 are DFQATT and SNEGSKA (reference sequence). The CDR3 has 14 amino acids. The ends were cut back, 3 bases at V and 3 bases at J, with 13 bases in the middle. The CDR3: CSASPGGGTDTQYF. CDR3 coding DNA: TGCAGTGCTAGTCCCGGGGGTGGGACAGATACGCAGTATTTT.

The chain has TRBV20-1 and TRBJ2-3; TRBD2 is a possible D gene (7 bases). The germline V and J ends were trimmed by 1 base and 4 bases, with 15 bases remaining between them. CDR1 DFQATT and CDR2 SNEGSKA come from the germline V gene (reference sequence). The CDR3 runs 15 residues. CDR3 DNA sequence: TGCAGTGCTAGAGGCGTGGGAGGGGGATCAGATACGCAGTATTTT. This codes for CSARGVGGGSDTQYF.

The J gene is TRBJ1-1, the V gene TRBV29-1, with unresolved D. There are 13 residues in the CDR3. With 5 bases removed from V and 1 base from J, the gap between germline ends came to 11 bases. Germline V lookup: CDR1 SQVTM, CDR2 ANQGSEA. This CDR3 reads CSVLQPKNTEAFF. Here the CDR3 DNA reads TGCAGCGTTCTACAACCGAAGAACACTGAAGCTTTCTTT.

Worth noting for this clonotype: The conserved phenylalanine or tryptophan is not found at the CDR3 terminus, so this likely reflects a read error. This chain links TRBV20-1 with TRBJ2-7; 8 bases agree with TRBD2. Germline V gives CDR1 DFQATT, CDR2 SNEGSKA (reference sequence). V was pared by 5 bases and J by 3 bases, with 12 bases of the junction left unmatched. This CDR3 spans 15 amino acids. The chain's CDR3 is CSAQKGGSGGYEQYD. The CDR3 coding sequence is TGCAGTGCTCAAAAAGGAGGAAGCGGGGGCTACGAGCAGTACGAC.

This clonotype came up many times. The CDR3 loop is CASSPQITDTQYF. The DNA of the CDR3 is TGCGCCAGCAGCCCTCAGATCACAGATACGCAGTATTTT. The chain recombines TRBV4-3 with TRBJ2-3, with unresolved D. The V gene lost 4 bases and the J gene lost 2 bases, with 7 bases spanning the gap. Germline CDR1 is LGHNA and CDR2 is YSLEER. The CDR3 is 13 amino acids.

V gene TRBV5-1 combines with J gene TRBJ2-5, with 8 bases lining up with TRBD2. Losses at the gene ends were 2 bases for V and 5 bases for J; bases not matched to a gene: 2. CDR1 SGHRS and CDR2 YFSETQ come from the germline V gene. This CDR3 is 13 amino acids long. CDR3 in amino acids: CASSLGLAETQYF. For the CDR3, the DNA is TGCGCCAGCAGCTTAGGACTAGCCGAGACCCAGTACTTC.

This clonotype was picked up a small number of times. CDR3 region: CASSDSRQATYEQYF. The CDR3 bases are TGTGCCAGCAGCGACTCCCGGCAGGCGACCTACGAGCAGTACTTC. The chain joins TRBV7-9 to TRBJ2-7; D gene uncertain. The germline V and J ends were trimmed by 5 bases and 2 bases, with 16 bases remaining between them. The CDR3 has 15 residues. Germline CDR1 and CDR2: SEHNR and FQNEAQ (reference sequence).

The sample holds a few counts of this clonotype. The gene calls are TRBV18 and TRBJ2-5; D remains ambiguous. Germline V gene data show CDR1 as KGHSH and CDR2 as LQKENI. Trimming cost V 3 bases and J 1 base, with 9 bases left between them. The CDR3 has 14 amino acids. Written as DNA, the CDR3 is TGTGCCAGCTCACCGTGGTCCGTCCAAGAGACCCAGTACTTC. Protein product: CASSPWSVQETQYF.